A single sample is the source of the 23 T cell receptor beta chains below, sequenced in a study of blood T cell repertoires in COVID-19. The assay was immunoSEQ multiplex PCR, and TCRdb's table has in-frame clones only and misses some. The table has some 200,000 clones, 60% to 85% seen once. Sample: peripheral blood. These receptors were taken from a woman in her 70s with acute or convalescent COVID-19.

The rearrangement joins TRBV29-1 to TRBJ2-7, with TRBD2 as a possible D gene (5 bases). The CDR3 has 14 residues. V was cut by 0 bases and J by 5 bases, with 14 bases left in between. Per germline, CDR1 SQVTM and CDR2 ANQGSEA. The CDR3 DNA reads TGCAGCGTTGAAGATGACACTAGATTTCACGAGCAGTACTTC. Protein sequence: CSVEDDTRFHEQYF.

The CDR3 nucleotides are TGCGCCAGCAGTCGGACAGTCCTCTATGTAAGGGTTTACAATGAGCAGTTCTTC. This translates into CASSRTVLYVRVYNEQFF. The chain employs TRBV4-1 and TRBJ2-1; TRBD1 might be the D (6 bases). Germline V gene sequence: CDR1 MGHRA, CDR2 YSYEKL. V was trimmed by 6 bases and J by 4 bases, leaving 25 bases between them. The CDR3 contains 18 residues.

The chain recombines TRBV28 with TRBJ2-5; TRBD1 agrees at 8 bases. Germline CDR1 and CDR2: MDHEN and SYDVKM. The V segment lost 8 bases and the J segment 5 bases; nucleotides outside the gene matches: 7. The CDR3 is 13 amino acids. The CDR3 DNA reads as TGTGCCAGCGGCACAGGGGGAGTGGAGACCCAGTACTTC. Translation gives CASGTGGVETQYF.

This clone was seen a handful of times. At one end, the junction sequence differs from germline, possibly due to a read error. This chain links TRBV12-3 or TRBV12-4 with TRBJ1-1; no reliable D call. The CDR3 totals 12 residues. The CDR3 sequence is CPQSVPQTEAFF. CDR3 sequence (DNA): TGCCCCCAATCGGTCCCCCAAACTGAAGCTTTCTTT.

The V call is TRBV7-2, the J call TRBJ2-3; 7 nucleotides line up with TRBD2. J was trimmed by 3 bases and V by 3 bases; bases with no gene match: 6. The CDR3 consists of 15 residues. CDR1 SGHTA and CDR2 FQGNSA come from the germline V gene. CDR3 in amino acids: CASSFSLGGTDTQYF. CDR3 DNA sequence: TGTGCCAGCAGCTTTAGTCTCGGGGGGACAGATACGCAGTATTTT.

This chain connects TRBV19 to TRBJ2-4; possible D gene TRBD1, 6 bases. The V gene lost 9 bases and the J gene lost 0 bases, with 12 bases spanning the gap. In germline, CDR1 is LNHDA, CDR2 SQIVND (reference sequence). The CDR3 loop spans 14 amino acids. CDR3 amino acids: CASQDRLAKNIQYF. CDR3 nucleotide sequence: TGTGCCAGCCAGGACAGACTAGCCAAAAACATTCAGTACTTC.

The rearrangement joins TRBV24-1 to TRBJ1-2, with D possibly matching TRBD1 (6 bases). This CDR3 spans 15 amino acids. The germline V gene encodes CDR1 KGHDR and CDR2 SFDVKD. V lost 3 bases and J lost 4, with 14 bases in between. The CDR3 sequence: CATSDGQSRGYGYTF. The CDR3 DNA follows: TGTGCCACCAGTGATGGACAGTCCCGAGGCTATGGCTACACCTTC.

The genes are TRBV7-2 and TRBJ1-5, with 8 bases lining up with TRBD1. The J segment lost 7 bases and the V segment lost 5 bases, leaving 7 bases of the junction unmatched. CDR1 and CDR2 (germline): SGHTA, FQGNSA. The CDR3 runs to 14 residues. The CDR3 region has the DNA TGTGCCAGCAGCCTAACAGGGGGTGGACAGCCCCAGCATTTT. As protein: CASSLTGGGQPQHF.

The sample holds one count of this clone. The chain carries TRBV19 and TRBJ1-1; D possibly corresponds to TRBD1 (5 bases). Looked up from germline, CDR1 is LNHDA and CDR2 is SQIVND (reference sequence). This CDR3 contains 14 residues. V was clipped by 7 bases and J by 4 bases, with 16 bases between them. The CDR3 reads CASTRREGSTEAFF. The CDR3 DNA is TGTGCCAGTACCCGACGGGAGGGGAGCACTGAAGCTTTCTTT.

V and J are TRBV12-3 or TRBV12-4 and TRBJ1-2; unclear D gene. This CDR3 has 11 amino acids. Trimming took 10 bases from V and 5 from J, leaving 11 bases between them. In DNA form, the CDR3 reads TGTGCCACCGCTCGGGGATATGGCTACACCTTC. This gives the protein CATARGYGYTF.

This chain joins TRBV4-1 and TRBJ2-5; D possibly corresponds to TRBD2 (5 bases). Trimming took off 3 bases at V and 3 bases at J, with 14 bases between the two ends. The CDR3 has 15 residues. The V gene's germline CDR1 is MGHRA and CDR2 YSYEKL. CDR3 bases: TGCGCCAGCAGCCAGGCCCCGGGGAGCGAAGAGACCCAGTACTTC. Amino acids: CASSQAPGSEETQYF.

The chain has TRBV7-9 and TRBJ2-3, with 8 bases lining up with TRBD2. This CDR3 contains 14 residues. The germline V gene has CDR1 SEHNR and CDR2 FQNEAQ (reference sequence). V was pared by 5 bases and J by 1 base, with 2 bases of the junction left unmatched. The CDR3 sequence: CASSPTSGTDTQYF. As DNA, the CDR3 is TGTGCCAGCAGCCCGACTAGCGGCACAGATACGCAGTATTTT.

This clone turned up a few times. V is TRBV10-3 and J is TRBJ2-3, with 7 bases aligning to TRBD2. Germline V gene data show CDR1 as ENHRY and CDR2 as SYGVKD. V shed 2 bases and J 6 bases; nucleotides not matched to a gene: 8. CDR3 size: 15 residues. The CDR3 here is CAISERRGVGDTQYF. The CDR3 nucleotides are TGTGCCATCAGTGAGCGACGGGGGGTTGGTGATACGCAGTATTTT.

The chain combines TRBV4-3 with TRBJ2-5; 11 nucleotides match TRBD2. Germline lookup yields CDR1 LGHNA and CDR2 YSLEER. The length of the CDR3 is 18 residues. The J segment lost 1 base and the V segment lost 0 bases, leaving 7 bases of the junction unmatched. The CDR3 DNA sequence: TGCGCCAGCAGCCAAGATTTAGCTAGCGGGGGGCGCCAAGAGACCCAGTACTTC. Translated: CASSQDLASGGRQETQYF.

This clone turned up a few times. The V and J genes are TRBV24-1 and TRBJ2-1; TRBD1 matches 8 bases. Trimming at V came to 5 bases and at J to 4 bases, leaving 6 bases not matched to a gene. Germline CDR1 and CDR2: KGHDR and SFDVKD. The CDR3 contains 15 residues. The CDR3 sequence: CATSGTGWGYNEQFF. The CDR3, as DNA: TGTGCCACCAGTGGGACAGGGTGGGGATACAATGAGCAGTTCTTC.

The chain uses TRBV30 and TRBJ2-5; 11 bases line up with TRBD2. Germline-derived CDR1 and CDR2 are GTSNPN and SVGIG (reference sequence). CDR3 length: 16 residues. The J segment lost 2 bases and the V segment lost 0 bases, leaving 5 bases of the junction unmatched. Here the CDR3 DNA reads TGTGCCTGGAGTGTACTAGCGGGGGCTCTACAAGAGACCCAGTACTTC. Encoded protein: CAWSVLAGALQETQYF.

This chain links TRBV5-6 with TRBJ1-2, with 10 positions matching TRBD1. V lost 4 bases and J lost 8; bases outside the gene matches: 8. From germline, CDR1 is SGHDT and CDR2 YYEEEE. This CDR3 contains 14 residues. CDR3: CASSQTGGGGGYTF. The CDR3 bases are TGTGCCAGCAGCCAGACAGGGGGCGGAGGAGGCTACACCTTC.

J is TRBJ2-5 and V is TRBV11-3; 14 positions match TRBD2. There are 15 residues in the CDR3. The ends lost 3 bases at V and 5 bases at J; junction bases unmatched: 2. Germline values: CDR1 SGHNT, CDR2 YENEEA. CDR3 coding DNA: TGTGCCAGCAGCTTGGGACTAGCGGGAGATGAGACCCAGTACTTC. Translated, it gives CASSLGLAGDETQYF.

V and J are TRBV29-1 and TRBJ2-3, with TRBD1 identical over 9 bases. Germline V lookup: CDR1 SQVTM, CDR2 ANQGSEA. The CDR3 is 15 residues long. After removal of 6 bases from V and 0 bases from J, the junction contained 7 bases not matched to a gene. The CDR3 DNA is TGCAGCGTCGGGTGGACAGGGGCTAGCACAGATACGCAGTATTTT. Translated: CSVGWTGASTDTQYF.

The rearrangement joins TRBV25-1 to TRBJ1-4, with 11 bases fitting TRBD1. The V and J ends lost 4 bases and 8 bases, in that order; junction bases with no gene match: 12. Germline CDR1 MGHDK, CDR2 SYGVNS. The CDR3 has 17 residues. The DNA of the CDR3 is TGTGCCAGCAGTGGGCTAACATCCGGGACAGGGGGAGAAAAACTGTTTTTT. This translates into CASSGLTSGTGGEKLFF.

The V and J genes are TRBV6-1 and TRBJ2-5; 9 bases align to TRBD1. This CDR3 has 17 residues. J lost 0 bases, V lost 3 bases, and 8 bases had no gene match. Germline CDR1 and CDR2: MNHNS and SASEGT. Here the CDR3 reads CASSDFPDRGYQETQYF. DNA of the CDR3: TGTGCCAGCAGTGATTTTCCGGACAGGGGATACCAAGAGACCCAGTACTTC.

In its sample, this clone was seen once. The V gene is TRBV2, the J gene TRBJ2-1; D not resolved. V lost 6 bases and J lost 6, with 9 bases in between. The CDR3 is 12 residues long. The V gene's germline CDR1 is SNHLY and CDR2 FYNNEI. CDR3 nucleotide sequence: TGTGCCAGCAGCGAAAGAGGCAATGAGCAGTTCTTC. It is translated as CASSERGNEQFF.

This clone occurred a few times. The CDR3 is CASSYTPTGGTEAFF. The DNA of the CDR3 is TGTGCCAGCAGTTACACACCGACAGGGGGAACTGAAGCTTTCTTT. The rearrangement links TRBV6-2 or TRBV6-3 to TRBJ1-1; 9 nucleotides align to TRBD1. Trimming took 2 bases from V and 5 from J; bases not matched to a gene: 6. CDR1 is MNHEY and CDR2 is SVGEGT in the germline V gene. The CDR3 runs to 15 residues.